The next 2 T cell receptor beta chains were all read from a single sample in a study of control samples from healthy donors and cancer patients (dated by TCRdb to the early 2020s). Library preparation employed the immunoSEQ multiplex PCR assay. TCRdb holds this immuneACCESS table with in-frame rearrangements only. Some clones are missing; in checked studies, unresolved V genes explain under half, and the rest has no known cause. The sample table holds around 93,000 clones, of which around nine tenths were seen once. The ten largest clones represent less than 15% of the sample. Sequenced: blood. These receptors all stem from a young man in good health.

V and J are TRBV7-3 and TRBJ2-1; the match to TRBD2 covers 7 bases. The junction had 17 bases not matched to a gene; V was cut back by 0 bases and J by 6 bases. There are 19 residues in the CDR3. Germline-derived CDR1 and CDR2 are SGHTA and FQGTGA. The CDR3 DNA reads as TGTGCCAGCAGCTTAACCCATCAATTGTCGAGGGAGGGCCGCAATGAGCAGTTCTTC. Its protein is CASSLTHQLSREGRNEQFF.

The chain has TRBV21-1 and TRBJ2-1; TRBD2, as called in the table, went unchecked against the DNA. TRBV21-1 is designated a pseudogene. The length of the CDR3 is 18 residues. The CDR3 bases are TGTGCCAGCAGCAACGGAGGTGCTCTTATACTACCCGGGGAAGAGCAGTTCTTC. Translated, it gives CASSNGGALILPGEEQFF.